This passage covers 24 T cell receptor beta chains from one sample sequenced in a study of beta chain features in type 1 diabetes. Expressed TCRB transcripts were sequenced after all isolated RNA was converted to cDNA. TCRdb keeps only in-frame clones here, not all; method: immunoSEQ multiplex PCR. The data show around 250,000 clones, with 27% seen just once and 4% held by the top ten. Sequencing input: central memory CD4+ T cells from blood. These receptors were collected from a man aged 25 to 40 in good health.

J is TRBJ2-1 and V is TRBV10-3; 11 bases line up with TRBD1. CDR3 length: 15 amino acids. The germline CDR1 and CDR2 sequences are ENHRY and SYGVKD. J gave up 7 bases and V 10 bases, and 12 bases lay outside the gene matches. The CDR3 is CATQGRDRGSNEQFF. The CDR3 bases are TGTGCCACCCAAGGGCGGGACAGGGGGTCTAATGAGCAGTTCTTC.

The CDR3 region is CASSRGSGVQETQYF. Written as DNA, the CDR3 is TGCGCCAGCAGCAGGGGGTCGGGGGTCCAAGAGACCCAGTACTTC. The chain joins TRBV5-1 to TRBJ2-5; D possibly matches TRBD1 or TRBD2 (6 bases each). CDR1 is SGHRS and CDR2 is YFSETQ in the germline V gene. Trimming pared 4 bases from V and 1 base from J, leaving 14 bases between. The CDR3 totals 15 residues.

In its sample, this clone was seen once. The chain links TRBV6-5 to TRBJ2-7, with D possibly matching TRBD2 (5 bases). Germline CDR1 and CDR2: MNHEY and SVGAGI. The V gene lost 10 bases and the J gene lost 6 bases, with 16 bases spanning the gap. CDR3 length: 12 residues. For the CDR3, the DNA is TGTGCCACTACCGCCCGGGGAGCCGAGCAGTACTTC. Its protein is CATTARGAEQYF.

This chain connects TRBV30 to TRBJ2-4; 7 nucleotides match TRBD1. Trimming cost V 0 bases and J 6 bases; bases outside gene matches: 5. Germline assignment: CDR1 GTSNPN and CDR2 SVGIG (reference sequence). The CDR3 consists of 14 residues. The DNA of the CDR3 is TGTGCCTGGAGTGTACAGGGGTCTCCAAACATTCAGTACTTC. Translation: CAWSVQGSPNIQYF.

The chain couples TRBV30 to TRBJ1-1; the D is unclear. Germline CDR1 GTSNPN, CDR2 SVGIG (reference sequence). The germline V and J ends were trimmed by 5 bases and 3 bases, with 7 bases remaining between them. The CDR3 loop spans 11 amino acids. Here the CDR3 reads CAWSRYTEAFF. The CDR3 DNA follows: TGTGCCTGGTCCCGTTACACTGAAGCTTTCTTT.

The V call is TRBV6-1, the J call TRBJ2-3; TRBD2 might be the D (6 bases). Trimming removed 4 bases from V and 2 bases from J, with 10 bases in between. The CDR3 is made up of 14 amino acids. The germline CDR1 and CDR2 sequences are MNHNS and SASEGT. The CDR3 coding sequence is TGTGCCAGCAGTGCGCGGGGTAACACAGATACGCAGTATTTT. This gives the protein CASSARGNTDTQYF.

CDR3 coding DNA: TGTGCCTGCGAAACCGGTAGCCACTCCTACAATGAGCAGTTCTTC. Its protein is CACETGSHSYNEQFF. This rearrangement joins TRBV30 to TRBJ2-1; D not certain. Per the germline V gene, CDR1 is GTSNPN and CDR2 is SVGIG (reference sequence). The ends were cut back, 6 bases at V and 0 bases at J, with 15 bases in the middle. This CDR3 comprises 15 residues.

As for this clone: This sample also contains other DNA sequences that code for the same CDR3. V is TRBV6-5 and J is TRBJ2-5; D unclear. Between the trimmed V and J ends, which lost 8 bases and 2 bases, there was a span of 9 bases. The CDR3 is made up of 12 amino acids. Germline lookup yields CDR1 MNHEY and CDR2 SVGAGI. The CDR3 sequence is CASSHLQETQYF. CDR3 DNA: TGTGCCAGCTCACACCTTCAAGAGACCCAGTACTTC.

V and J are TRBV7-6 and TRBJ2-1; TRBD2 agrees at 7 bases. The germline CDR1 and CDR2 sequences are SGHVS and FNYEAQ. The CDR3 covers 15 residues. Trimming removed 5 bases from V and 5 bases from J; junction bases left unmatched: 9. The CDR3 region has the DNA TGTGCCAGCAGCGTCAGACTAGCAGGTAACAATGAGCAGTTCTTC. Its protein product is CASSVRLAGNNEQFF.

This clone was counted between two and nine times. V and J are TRBV27 and TRBJ1-4, with TRBD1 as a possible D gene (5 bases). Trimming removed 6 bases from V and 4 bases from J, with 18 bases in between. In germline, CDR1 is MNHEY, CDR2 SMNVEV (reference sequence). This CDR3 region has 16 residues. CDR3 sequence reads: CASRGSTADSNEKLFF. CDR3 nucleotide sequence: TGTGCCAGCAGAGGCTCGACAGCCGATAGTAATGAAAAACTGTTTTTT.

This chain links TRBV30 with TRBJ1-2; weak D call: TRBD1 (5 bases). Germline assignment: CDR1 GTSNPN and CDR2 SVGIG (reference sequence). Trimming pared 0 bases from V and 4 bases from J, leaving 12 bases between. The CDR3 has 14 amino acids. The DNA for the CDR3 is TGTGCCTGGAGTGTACAAGCAGGGAGCTATGGCTACACCTTC. Its protein product is CAWSVQAGSYGYTF.

This CDR3 is CASSPGGTPSKTQYF. CDR3 DNA sequence: TGTGCCAGCAGCCCTGGGGGGACCCCTTCAAAGACCCAGTACTTC. The chain links TRBV14 to TRBJ2-5; possible D gene TRBD2, 6 bases. With 4 bases removed from V and 6 bases from J, the gap between germline ends came to 18 bases. CDR1 is SGHDN, CDR2 FVKESK, per germline. This CDR3 has 15 amino acids.

Only a few counts were recorded for this clone. The chain links TRBV7-6 to TRBJ2-7; possible D gene TRBD1, 5 bases. The germline CDR1 and CDR2 sequences are SGHVS and FNYEAQ. Trimming took off 5 bases at V and 2 bases at J, with 10 bases between the two ends. The CDR3 loop spans 13 amino acids. The chain's CDR3 is CASSQDRPYEQYF. CDR3 bases: TGTGCCAGCAGCCAAGACAGACCCTACGAGCAGTACTTC.

This clone was recorded many times. The chain joins TRBV5-6 to TRBJ1-2; no firm D call. The length of the CDR3 is 13 residues. V was shortened by 4 bases and J by 2 bases, with 9 bases between the two germline ends. Per germline, CDR1 SGHDT and CDR2 YYEEEE. The CDR3 sequence: CASSQDTNYGYTF. The CDR3, as DNA: TGTGCCAGCAGCCAAGACACAAACTATGGCTACACCTTC.

This clone occurred a few times. The genes are TRBV30 and TRBJ2-5, with D unresolved. CDR1 and CDR2 from the germline V gene are GTSNPN and SVGIG (reference sequence). This CDR3 region has 12 residues. Trimming pared 0 bases from V and 5 bases from J, leaving 7 bases between. The CDR3 DNA reads TGTGCCTGGAGTGTGGTCCGGGAGACCCAGTACTTC. Its protein product is CAWSVVRETQYF. The full variable domain, with the rest looked up from reference TRBV30 and TRBJ2-5, is SQTIHQWPATLVQPVGSPLSLECTVEGTSNPNLYWYRQAAGRGLQLLFYSVGIGQISSEVPQNLSASRPQDRQFILSSKKLLLSDSGFYLCAWSVVRETQYFGPGTRLLVL.

V usage is TRBV9 and J usage is TRBJ2-1; D unresolved. CDR3 size: 13 residues. V was clipped by 3 bases and J by 4 bases, with 8 bases between them. Germline V gene data show CDR1 as SGDLS and CDR2 as YYNGEE. The CDR3 spells CASSGAVYNEQFF. The DNA of the CDR3 is TGTGCCAGCAGCGGGGCCGTATACAATGAGCAGTTCTTC.

The rearrangement joins TRBV29-1 to TRBJ2-5; D may correspond to TRBD1 or TRBD2 (5 bases each). The J call may be mistaken, given a closer DNA end match to TRBJ2-7. There are 12 residues in the CDR3. CDR1 is SQVTM and CDR2 is ANQGSEA in the germline V gene. CDR3 residues: CSAGAGHDEQYF. For the CDR3, the DNA is TGCAGCGCCGGGGCAGGTCACGACGAGCAGTACTTC.

This chain uses TRBV10-3 with TRBJ1-2, with 7 bases aligning to TRBD1. V dropped 4 bases and J dropped 2; count of bases not matched to a gene: 4. Germline CDR1 reads ENHRY; CDR2 reads SYGVKD. The CDR3 sequence is 14 residues long. The DNA for the CDR3 is TGTGCCATCAGTGGACCGACAGGGAACTATGGCTACACCTTC. Translation: CAISGPTGNYGYTF.

This CDR3 is CAWTADSNQPQHF. The CDR3 DNA reads TGTGCCTGGACAGCAGATAGCAATCAGCCCCAGCATTTT. The gene calls are TRBV30 and TRBJ1-5; D not certain. The CDR3 is 13 amino acids. V shed 4 bases and J shed 0 bases, with 7 bases lying between them. Germline-derived CDR1 and CDR2 are GTSNPN and SVGIG (reference sequence).

CDR3 residues: CASSLFSGVNTGELFF. CDR3 coding DNA: TGCGCCAGCAGCTTGTTCTCAGGTGTAAACACCGGGGAGCTGTTTTTT. The V and J genes are TRBV5-1 and TRBJ2-2, with D unclear. This CDR3 comprises 16 residues. Germline CDR1 is SGHRS and CDR2 is YFSETQ. The V end was cut by 1 base, the J end by 2 bases, with 12 bases between.

Only a few counts were recorded for this clone. The chain combines TRBV7-9 with TRBJ2-1, with 7 positions matching TRBD2. Germline V gene data show CDR1 as SEHNR and CDR2 as FQNEAQ (reference sequence). This CDR3 has 15 residues. The junction had 6 bases not matched to a gene; V was cut back by 5 bases and J by 2 bases. Here the CDR3 reads CASSPPGTTYNEQFF. CDR3 nucleotides: TGTGCCAGCAGCCCCCCCGGGACTACCTACAATGAGCAGTTCTTC.

This clone has only a few counts. The genes are TRBV4-3 and TRBJ2-7; no reliable D call. Trimming stripped 4 bases from V and 2 bases from J, with 9 bases between. This CDR3 comprises 13 residues. Germline CDR1 LGHNA, CDR2 YSLEER. The CDR3: CASSLSWAYEQYF. The CDR3, as DNA: TGCGCCAGCAGCCTATCATGGGCCTACGAGCAGTACTTC.

A few counts support this clone. This rearrangement joins TRBV6-5 to TRBJ1-5; D remains unclear. The ends were cut back, 6 bases at V and 0 bases at J, with 12 bases in the middle. The CDR3 loop spans 15 amino acids. Germline loops: CDR1 MNHEY, CDR2 SVGAGI. The chain's CDR3 is CASSPTTYSNQPQHF. CDR3 coding DNA: TGTGCCAGCAGCCCGACAACTTATAGCAATCAGCCCCAGCATTTT.

The count of this clone is one. The chain recombines TRBV6-5 with TRBJ1-4; D call uncertain. V was pared by 3 bases and J by 5 bases, with 10 bases between. Germline CDR1 is MNHEY and CDR2 is SVGAGI. The CDR3 runs 14 residues. CDR3 nucleotide sequence: TGTGCCAGCAGTTATGACCGAAAGAATGAAAAACTGTTTTTT. Translation gives CASSYDRKNEKLFF.